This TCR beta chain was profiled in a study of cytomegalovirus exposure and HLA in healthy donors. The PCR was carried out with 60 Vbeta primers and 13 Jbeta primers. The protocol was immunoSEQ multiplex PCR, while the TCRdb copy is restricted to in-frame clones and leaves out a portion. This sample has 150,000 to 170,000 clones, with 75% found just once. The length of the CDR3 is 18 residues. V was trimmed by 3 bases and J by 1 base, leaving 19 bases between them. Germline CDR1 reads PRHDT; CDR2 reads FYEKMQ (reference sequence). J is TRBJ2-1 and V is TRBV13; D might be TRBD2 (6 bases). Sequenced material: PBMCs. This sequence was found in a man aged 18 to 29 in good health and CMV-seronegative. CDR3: CASSLAWRREESYNEQFF. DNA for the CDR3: TGTGCCAGCAGCTTGGCTTGGCGGAGGGAAGAGTCCTACAATGAGCAGTTCTTC. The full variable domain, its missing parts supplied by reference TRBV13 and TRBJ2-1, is AAGVIQSPRHLIKEKRETATLKCYPIPRHDTVYWYQQGPGQDPQFLISFYEKMQSDKGSIPDRFSAQQFSDYHSELNMSSLELGDSALYFCASSLAWRREESYNEQFFGPGTRLTVL.